This T cell receptor beta chain comes out of a study of cytomegalovirus exposure and HLA in healthy donors (dated by TCRdb to about 2017). Broadly, across the study: According to an earlier analysis of a few hundred of the donors, about 180 million T cells yielded 95 million to 140 million unique TCR beta sequences and less than 300 Gb of sequence data. An early release that covered about 640 HLA-typed donors contained around 300 gigabases of sequencing data and 75 million to 100 million unique TCR sequences. Of the roughly 400 genotyped donors, roughly 80% were placed in the genetic ancestry cluster associated with self-reported Caucasian donors. The study was designed to test whether signatures of past pathogen exposure could be identified by cataloging public T cell receptors. The study profiled the T cell repertoires of more than 500 subjects by immunosequencing and related them to cytomegalovirus serostatus. Along with the approximately 670-subject first cohort, a separate validation cohort of approximately 110 different subjects was used. High-throughput TCR immunosequencing, statistical association of individual TCRs with disease status, and machine learning were combined to predict cytomegalovirus infection status. In a later analysis, previously published TCR beta repertoires from 670 or so donors were re-analyzed and high-resolution HLA genotyping was added so that TCR occurrence patterns could be studied. The later analysis used no new phenotypic data to find candidate immune exposures, relying instead on TCR beta sequences and their occurrence across donors. An earlier analysis of nearly 600 of the donors applied high-throughput TCR beta sequencing to assess whether each TCR beta V gene segment acted as functional or pseudogenic. Alongside the repertoire data, information on donor age, sex, ethnicity and CMV serostatus was compiled. Genome-wide SNP genotypes for about 65% of the roughly 670 donors were used in a later genetic analysis, which treated that subset as a discovery cohort. Every discovery cohort repertoire had been produced on one sequencing platform. HLA typing included class I and class II loci at four-digit resolution. Typing coverage differed by locus: A, B, C, DRB1 and DQB1 were typed in roughly 620-640 donors, DQA1 in about 560, DPA1 in roughly 590, and DPB1 in around 490. Four or five DR-DQ haplotypes were handled as single units for association and clustering because linkage in the cohort was strong. Among 300 to 500 genotyped donors of the cohort, an average of about 220,000 unique TCR beta nucleotide sequences was sequenced per donor, of which about 18% were non-productive.

The CDR3 sequence holds 16 residues, the cysteine and phenylalanine included. Only the CDR3 part of the read is kept: 48 bases, read in frame from the first base. Via the germline V gene, CDR1 is SGHAT and CDR2 FQNNGV. V and J are trimmed by 0 bases and 4 bases, and the gene matches miss 3 bases of the junction. Broader findings and caveats from the paper: According to a later analysis, parvovirus B19, influenza, CMV and Epstein-Barr virus appeared linked to several top co-occurrence clusters. The authors suggested that the approach could potentially be extended to other disease states and immunological phenotypes. The earlier analysis of nearly 600 of the donors excluded about 16 rarely observed V segments, including chromosome 9 orphons, because counts were too low. At a false discovery rate of 0.05, a later analysis linked 15,000 to 20,000 TCR beta sequences to specific HLA alleles. According to a later analysis, most CMV-associated TCR beta chains appeared to be HLA-restricted, and the HLA associations seemed to be driven largely by CMV exposure. An association between a missense DCLRE1C variant and V-gene and J-gene trimming of TCR beta chains was found in a later genetic analysis and replicated in an independent cohort. Because some donors lacked HLA typing at each locus, the association tests relied only on the typed subset. An earlier analysis of 587 of the donors showed that most TCR beta V segments appeared in productive rearrangements either about 87% or about 30% of the time, which broadly matched IMGT annotations. CMV serostatus was the only immune exposure information available for the cohort. According to a later analysis, TCR association rates differed among HLA loci, with DRB1 alleles showing the most associated TCRs and HLA-C alleles showing the fewest. A cluster of highly shared sequence variants was judged likely to be a technical artifact of the sequencing pipeline. Some IMGT-functional V segments, including TRBV6-2 and TRBV6-3, could not be told apart with the 87-base-pair reads, so those segments were excluded. Compared with the roughly 710-donor mean, donors in an Asian-associated ancestry cluster had fewer N-insertions in productive TCRs, according to a later genetic analysis. A further reported finding was that TCR beta sequences accurately predicted the HLA-A and HLA-B alleles for most subjects in the first cohort. In a later analysis, HLA-associated TCR beta chains showed more clonal expansion and lower generation probabilities than non-associated chains that were equally common. Correlated functional status among segregating V segments might be attributable to linkage disequilibrium, but an unknown experimental factor could not be ruled out. The study gave a list of under 200 TCR beta chains associated with cytomegalovirus. The classifier was reported to diagnose cytomegalovirus status with high specificity and sensitivity in both the original and validation cohorts. The presence/absence analyses assumed that sequencing depth was roughly uniform across donors, and that assumption may not be true. This cohort had only TCR beta chains sequenced, and the lack of alpha or paired-chain data limited which features could be detected. Most TCR sequences were seen in very few donors, while some public TCRs were found in many individuals. Strong co-occurrence of HLA alleles, especially DR and DQ, made assigning TCR associations to individual alleles difficult. A few of the identified cytomegalovirus-associated TCR beta chains were confirmed in vitro to be specific for cytomegalovirus antigens.

The library came from the immunoSEQ multiplex PCR assay. For the multiplex PCR, a mixture combining 60 forward primers for TCR Vbeta segments and 13 reverse primers for TCR Jbeta segments was used. The CDR3 region of rearranged TCR beta genes was amplified from genomic DNA by a multiplex PCR assay. Amplified TCR beta libraries were sequenced as 87-base-pair reads on the Illumina HiSeq System. The study's own analysis went as follows. A later analysis counted around 72 million unique TCR beta chains across the 600 to 850 repertoires, and some 11 million of these chains were shared by at least two donors. Raw reads were error-corrected and collapsed into unique sequences with a nearest-neighbor algorithm that merged closely related sequences to remove PCR and sequencing errors. Alignment of CDR3 sequences to IMGT reference sequences was used to assign V, D and J gene segments. For a sequence to be retained, a match of at least six nucleotides to both a V gene segment and a J gene segment was required. Rearrangements were classified as productive when the CDR3 lacked stop codons and remained in frame with V and J, and all other rearrangements were classified as non-productive. Following IMGT convention, CDR3 was defined as the stretch from the second conserved V-encoded cysteine to the conserved J-encoded phenylalanine. In an earlier analysis of some 550 of the donors, sequences lacking an unambiguous match to a single V gene segment were excluded. In an earlier analysis of some 590 of the donors, a V segment was called functional when productive rearrangements were above 56.7%, and segregating when the standard deviation between donors exceeded 5%. To diagnose cytomegalovirus status from the catalog of TCR beta chain sequences, a statistical classification framework was built. In a later analysis, V and J genes were assigned by comparing TCR nucleotide sequences against IMGT/GENE-DB human TR gene sequences. In a later analysis, CDR3 sequences and most-parsimonious VDJ recombination scenarios were assigned using the TCRdist pipeline. In a later analysis, each TCR beta chain was defined by its CDR3 amino acid sequence together with its V-gene family, and reads lacking a unique V-gene family were excluded. To address suspected cross-contamination and a sequencing artifact, a later analysis removed a few hundred highly shared, low-generation-probability nucleotide sequences. For each public chain, a later analysis derived a clonal expansion index from normalized ranks of inferred template counts within each repertoire. In a later analysis, generation probabilities were computed with a VDJ recombination model fitted to out-of-frame rearrangements, and the resulting probabilities were checked against IGoR. A later analysis scored TCR-TCR, TCR-HLA and TCR-CMV co-occurrence with hypergeometric tests, applying a repertoire-size bias correction to TCR pairs. False discovery rates were estimated in a later analysis by permuting HLA or CMV assignments 20 times. In a later analysis, co-occurring TCRs were grouped using DBSCAN, with TCRdist sequence similarity added in when clustering inside HLA-allele-positive subsets. Repertoires with fewer than 30,000 or more than 120,000 public chains were left out of co-occurrence clustering, as were five repertoires with anomalous nucleotide sharing. This immuneACCESS table, as held by TCRdb, lists in-frame sequences with V and J called but not all clones. Of the missing ones, under half trace to an unresolved V gene in checked studies; the others have no known cause. The V and J calls and clone size come from that table; D and trimming were worked out from the DNA. Present in this sample are under 200,000 clones, around four fifths of which were seen just once. Together, the top ten hold 1% of the sample.

In total, over 600 healthy bone marrow donors made up the cohort. All cohort members were sampled while nominally healthy, although unrecorded immune exposures were likely present. The donor was CMV seropositive and was included in the group of 250 to 300 seropositive cohort members. Each donor provided a peripheral blood sample, and peripheral blood mononuclear cells were used for TCR beta sequencing. Genomic DNA extraction from the blood cell samples was performed with the Qiagen DNeasy Blood Extraction Kit. Concerning this clone itself: Its antigen is not yet known. No base quality information exists; no much larger clone differs at one position.

The sequencing input was PBMCs. The rearrangement combines TRBV11-2 with TRBJ2-4; 10 bases in between match TRBD1. This clonotype was sampled from a woman aged 45-65 years in good health and CMV-seropositive. The DNA is TGTGCCAGCAGCTTAGACCGGACAGGGGGGAAAAACATTCAGTACTTC. This codes for CASSLDRTGGKNIQYF.